The 25 T cell receptor beta chains given below trace back to one sample, sequenced in a study of post-analysis software for immune sequencing data (dated by TCRdb to the mid-2010s). Broad study findings and their caveats: Significantly higher frequencies in patients than in controls were found for several TRBV segments, including TRBV5-6, TRBV5-1 and TRBV20-1.

Library generation was performed with PCR. The run used an Illumina HiSeq 2500. Unique molecular identifiers were incorporated into TCR beta cDNA libraries to reduce PCR and sequencing biases. TCRdb reprocessing: public reads trimmed at Q25 with fastp, clones called with MiXCR, in-frame beta chains kept. Each CDR3 protein gets just one entry, which takes the most common genes and DNA from the rows behind it. This sample comprises around 700,000 distinct CDR3 sequences, 55% to 60% of them detected only once. The ten top clones hold around 10% of the sample. No antigen is known for these receptors. The sequencing sample was made of blood. All receptors derive from a girl aged 2-10 years with multiple sclerosis.

The chain employs TRBV12-3 or TRBV12-4 and TRBJ2-2, with D unclear. The V end was cut by 3 bases, the J end by 2 bases, with 13 bases between. The CDR3 is 16 residues long. CDR3 protein: CASSLVGGTNTGELFF. CDR3 nucleotides: TGTGCCAGCAGTTTGGTTGGTGGAACTAACACCGGGGAGCTGTTTTTT.

The chain carries TRBV2 and TRBJ2-4; D unresolved. Germline CDR1 SNHLY, CDR2 FYNNEI. CDR3 length: 15 residues. The V end lost 6 bases, the J end lost 7 bases, and 19 bases lay between the germline ends. CDR3 nucleotides: TGTGCCAGCAGCAAGGACCGATGGGTTGAGAACATTCAGTACTTC. Translating gives CASSKDRWVENIQYF.

V is TRBV20-1 and J is TRBJ1-2; perhaps TRBD1 as D (6 bases). Germline loops: CDR1 DFQATT, CDR2 SNEGSKA (reference sequence). Trimming left V 5 bases short and J 5 bases short, with 15 bases between. This CDR3 has 13 residues. CDR3 sequence: CSAGSDRRYGYTF. For the CDR3, the DNA is TGCAGTGCTGGTAGCGACAGGAGATATGGCTACACCTTC.

A few counts support this clonotype. The chain has TRBV7-9 and TRBJ2-3; 9 nucleotides line up with TRBD1. The CDR3 is 14 amino acids. Germline CDR1 is SEHNR and CDR2 is FQNEAQ (reference sequence). The junction had 2 bases not matched to a gene; V was cut back by 6 bases and J by 1 base. For the CDR3, the DNA is TGTGCCAGCAGTACAGGGGGCGGCACAGATACGCAGTATTTT. Residues: CASSTGGGTDTQYF.

This clonotype has more than one count but fewer than ten. The chain recombines TRBV29-1 with TRBJ2-1, with no clear D. V gave up 5 bases and J gave up 0 bases, with 8 bases separating them. CDR1 is SQVTM and CDR2 is ANQGSEA in the germline V gene. This CDR3 has 13 amino acids. The CDR3 sequence is CSVHESSYNEQFF. In DNA, the CDR3 is TGCAGCGTTCACGAGAGCTCCTACAATGAGCAGTTCTTC.

This clonotype was detected a few times. This chain links TRBV5-5 with TRBJ1-2; D might be TRBD1 (5 bases). CDR1 is SGHKS, CDR2 YYEKEE, per germline (reference sequence). Trimming took off 3 bases at V and 2 bases at J, with 8 bases between the two ends. The CDR3 covers 13 residues. Here the CDR3 reads CASSSGVNYGYTF. CDR3 sequence (DNA): TGTGCCAGCAGCTCGGGGGTCAACTATGGCTACACCTTC.

The chain has TRBV20-1 and TRBJ2-1, with D perhaps assigned TRBD1 or TRBD2 (6 bases each). V dropped 0 bases and J dropped 4 bases, with 25 bases sitting between them. CDR1 is DFQATT and CDR2 is SNEGSKA in the germline V gene (reference sequence). CDR3 length equals 19 residues. The CDR3 region is CSARDQWGAAVDPYNEQFF. For the CDR3, the DNA is TGCAGTGCTAGAGATCAATGGGGGGCAGCAGTCGACCCTTACAATGAGCAGTTCTTC.

For this clonotype: Compared with germline, one end of the junction differs, possibly owing to a read error. In DNA, the CDR3 is TGTGCCGGCAGTTTCTTAGGGGACAGGGCTCGGAATCAGCCCCAGCATTTT. It specifies CAGSFLGDRARNQPQHF. This sequence joins TRBV28 and TRBJ1-5; 9 positions agree with TRBD1. CDR3 length: 17 residues. CDR1 is MDHEN and CDR2 is SYDVKM in the germline V gene.

This rearrangement joins TRBV27 to TRBJ1-2, with no clear D. CDR3 length equals 13 residues. V lost 5 bases to trimming and J lost 0 bases, with 7 bases between them. The germline gives CDR1 MNHEY, CDR2 SMNVEV (reference sequence). CDR3 protein: CASSDQANYGYTF. The CDR3 DNA sequence: TGTGCCAGCAGTGATCAAGCTAACTATGGCTACACCTTC.

The chain carries TRBV20-1 and TRBJ2-1; 7 bases are shared with TRBD1. The J segment lost 4 bases and the V segment lost 1 base, leaving 7 bases of the junction unmatched. This CDR3 spans 15 amino acids. Germline CDR1 is DFQATT and CDR2 is SNEGSKA (reference sequence). This chain's CDR3 is CSARAQGQEYNEQFF. The CDR3 DNA sequence: TGCAGTGCTAGAGCCCAAGGACAGGAGTACAATGAGCAGTTCTTC.

This chain joins TRBV27 and TRBJ2-3, with D perhaps matching TRBD1 or TRBD2 (5 bases each). CDR3 size: 16 residues. V was shortened by 1 base and J by 0 bases, with 11 bases between the two germline ends. Germline V gene data show CDR1 as MNHEY and CDR2 as SMNVEV (reference sequence). DNA of the CDR3: TGTGCCAGCAGTTTATTTTGGGACGTGAGCACAGATACGCAGTATTTT. This sequence encodes CASSLFWDVSTDTQYF.

The chain joins TRBV5-6 to TRBJ1-1; D ambiguous. V was shortened by 0 bases and J by 2 bases, with 11 bases between the two germline ends. The CDR3 runs 15 residues. The germline V gene encodes CDR1 SGHDT and CDR2 YYEEEE. The CDR3 bases are TGTGCCAGCAGCTTGGTGTATTTGGGAAACACTGAAGCTTTCTTT. Translating gives CASSLVYLGNTEAFF.

The chain carries TRBV7-2 and TRBJ2-3; 9 nucleotides align to TRBD2. The CDR3 is 15 amino acids. In germline, CDR1 is SGHTA, CDR2 FQGNSA. V shed 4 bases and J 4 bases; nucleotides not matched to a gene: 6. CDR3 amino acids: CASSSGTSRPDTQYF. CDR3 DNA: TGTGCCAGCAGCTCGGGGACTAGCCGCCCAGATACGCAGTATTTT.

This clonotype occurred a few times. The chain uses TRBV20-1 and TRBJ2-7; D may be TRBD2 (6 bases). The CDR3 loop spans 13 amino acids. V was trimmed by 5 bases and J by 2 bases, leaving 13 bases between them. Germline V gene lookup returns CDR1 DFQATT and CDR2 SNEGSKA (reference sequence). CDR3 bases: TGCAGTGCTGGAGGGACTTCAACCTACGAGCAGTACTTC. The encoded protein is CSAGGTSTYEQYF.

The V gene is TRBV20-1, the J gene TRBJ2-7; 10 nucleotides match TRBD1. Germline assignment: CDR1 DFQATT and CDR2 SNEGSKA (reference sequence). This CDR3 is built from 16 residues. V gave up 3 bases and J gave up 6 bases; unmatched junction bases: 14. CDR3 in DNA: TGCAGTGCTAGTCAGACCCGCTGGGACAGGGGAGGCGAGCAGTACTTC. This translates into CSASQTRWDRGGEQYF.

The V call is TRBV6-6, the J call TRBJ2-5, with D uncertain. Trimming removed 2 bases from V and 5 bases from J, with 9 bases in between. CDR3 length: 13 residues. The germline V gene has CDR1 MNHNY and CDR2 SVGAGI (reference sequence). The CDR3 region is CASSYVQDETQYF. The CDR3 bases are TGTGCCAGCAGTTACGTGCAGGATGAGACCCAGTACTTC.

The V and J genes are TRBV7-9 and TRBJ2-5; TRBD2 matches at 7 bases. Trimming at V came to 7 bases and at J to 5 bases, leaving 10 bases not matched to a gene. CDR1 is SEHNR and CDR2 is FQNEAQ in the germline V gene (reference sequence). The CDR3 is 14 amino acids. The DNA of the CDR3 is TGTGCCAGCACCCATCTAGCGGCGGGTGAGACCCAGTACTTC. Protein: CASTHLAAGETQYF.

V gene TRBV29-1 combines with J gene TRBJ2-3; TRBD2 aligns across 12 bases. CDR3 length equals 20 residues. With V trimmed by 0 bases and J by 0 bases, 13 bases remained unmatched. Germline CDR1 and CDR2: SQVTM and ANQGSEA. CDR3 amino acids: CSVEDTTSGSATSSTDTQYF. CDR3 DNA: TGCAGCGTTGAAGATACGACTAGCGGGAGCGCTACTTCTAGCACAGATACGCAGTATTTT.

The chain links TRBV28 to TRBJ1-1; 7 nucleotides line up with TRBD1. CDR1 MDHEN and CDR2 SYDVKM come from the germline V gene. The CDR3 is made up of 16 amino acids. Trimming at V came to 3 bases and at J to 3 bases, leaving 10 bases not matched to a gene. CDR3 amino acids: CASSLGQLLPDTEAFF. The CDR3 DNA sequence: TGTGCCAGCAGTTTGGGACAGCTACTTCCCGACACTGAAGCTTTCTTT.

This chain joins TRBV3-1 and TRBJ2-1, with D perhaps matching TRBD1 or TRBD2 (5 bases each). V lost 4 bases, J lost 2 bases, and 12 bases lay in between. This CDR3 has 15 residues. Germline CDR1 reads LGHDT; CDR2 reads YNNKEL (reference sequence). The CDR3 DNA reads TGTGCCAGCAGCCCGTTAGTGGGGGCCTACAATGAGCAGTTCTTC. Amino acids: CASSPLVGAYNEQFF.

This chain connects TRBV7-9 to TRBJ2-5; D is unclear. Germline loops: CDR1 SEHNR, CDR2 FQNEAQ (reference sequence). The CDR3 has 14 amino acids. The V and J ends lost 5 bases and 1 base respectively, with 11 bases between them. CDR3 sequence reads: CASSPPTSQETQYF. CDR3 coding DNA: TGTGCCAGCAGCCCCCCGACATCCCAAGAGACCCAGTACTTC.

V usage is TRBV2 and J usage is TRBJ2-7; TRBD1 aligns across 8 bases. V gave up 8 bases and J gave up 6 bases; unmatched junction bases: 9. Germline values: CDR1 SNHLY, CDR2 FYNNEI. The CDR3 is 13 amino acids. Written as DNA, the CDR3 is TGTGCCAGCGGCAGAGGACAGGGAGGCGAGCAGTACTTC. Its translation: CASGRGQGGEQYF.

The chain employs TRBV29-1 and TRBJ2-2, with D perhaps given as TRBD1 or TRBD2 (5 bases each). Germline CDR1 reads SQVTM; CDR2 reads ANQGSEA. The CDR3 covers 14 residues. V lost 5 bases to trimming and J lost 4 bases, with 14 bases between them. The CDR3 sequence: CSVSSGTATGELFF. CDR3 sequence (DNA): TGCAGCGTTAGCTCCGGGACGGCCACCGGGGAGCTGTTTTTT.

The chain carries TRBV6-5 and TRBJ2-1, with TRBD1 identical over 7 bases. With V trimmed by 5 bases and J by 0 bases, 7 bases remained unmatched. This CDR3 has 16 amino acids. The germline CDR1 and CDR2 sequences are MNHEY and SVGAGI. The CDR3 region is CASSRGTVTSYNEQFF. The CDR3 coding sequence is TGTGCCAGCAGTAGGGGGACAGTGACCTCCTACAATGAGCAGTTCTTC.

This chain connects TRBV6-5 to TRBJ2-1, with 9 nucleotides matching TRBD1. Germline-derived CDR1 and CDR2 are MNHEY and SVGAGI. CDR3 size: 16 residues. The V segment lost 5 bases and the J segment 7 bases; nucleotides outside the gene matches: 12. CDR3 loop: CASSNPTGGKRNEQFF. The CDR3 coding sequence is TGTGCCAGCAGTAACCCGACAGGGGGTAAGCGGAATGAGCAGTTCTTC.